This TCR beta chain was identified during a study of T cell responses to AZD1222 COVID-19 vaccine. The protocol was immunoSEQ multiplex PCR, while the TCRdb copy is restricted to in-frame clones and leaves out a portion. The table shows under 170,000 clones, with 92% occurring only once. The CDR3 totals 11 residues. Germline loops: CDR1 SQVTM, CDR2 ANQGSEA. The germline V and J ends were trimmed by 5 bases and 5 bases, with 7 bases remaining between them. V is TRBV29-1 and J is TRBJ2-1; no reliable D call. This receptor was identified in an adult who received the AZD1222 COVID-19 vaccine. Source: peripheral blood, taken 28 days after the second AZD1222 dose. As DNA, the CDR3 is TGCAGCGTTTCCCAGAACAATGAGCAGTTCTTC. Its protein is CSVSQNNEQFF.